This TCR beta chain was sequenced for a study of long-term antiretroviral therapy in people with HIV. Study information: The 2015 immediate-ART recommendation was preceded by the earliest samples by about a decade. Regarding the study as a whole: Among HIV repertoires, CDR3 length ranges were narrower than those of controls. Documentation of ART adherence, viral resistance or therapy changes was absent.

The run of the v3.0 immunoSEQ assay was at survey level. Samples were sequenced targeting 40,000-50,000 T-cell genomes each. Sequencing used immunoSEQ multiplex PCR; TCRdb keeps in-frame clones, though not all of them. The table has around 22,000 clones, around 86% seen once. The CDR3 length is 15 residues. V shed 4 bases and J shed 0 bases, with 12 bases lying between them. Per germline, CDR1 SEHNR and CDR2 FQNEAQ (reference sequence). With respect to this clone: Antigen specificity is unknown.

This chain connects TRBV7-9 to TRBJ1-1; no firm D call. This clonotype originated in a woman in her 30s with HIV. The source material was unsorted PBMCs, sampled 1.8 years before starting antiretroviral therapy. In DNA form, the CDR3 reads TGTGCCAGCAGCTCCGGAGGTACACTGAACACTGAAGCTTTCTTT. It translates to CASSSGGTLNTEAFF. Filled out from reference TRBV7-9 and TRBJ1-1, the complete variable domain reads DTGVSQNPRHKITKRGQNVTFRCDPISEHNRLYWYRQTLGQGPEFLTYFQNEAQLEKSRLLSDRFSAERPKGSFSTLEIQRTEQGDSAMYLCASSSGGTLNTEAFFGQGTRLTVV.